This T cell receptor (beta chain) was identified in a study of cytomegalovirus exposure and HLA in healthy donors. Study-wide results and caveats: A later analysis reportedly identified an Asian-associated ancestry cluster as carrying fewer N-insertions than the roughly 670-donor mean. Some V segments, including TRBV6-2 and TRBV6-3, were excluded as indistinguishable. In an earlier analysis, productive rearrangement rates for most beta V segments clustered near 87% or 30%.

A multiplex PCR was run with 60 Vbeta primers and 13 Jbeta primers. Using immunoSEQ multiplex PCR, the repertoire was profiled, and TCRdb retains in-frame clones only, with some absent. This sample has about 140,000 clones, with roughly four fifths found just once. The CDR3 spans 11 residues. V lost 4 bases and J lost 8, with 8 bases in between. The germline V gene has CDR1 DFQATT and CDR2 SNEGSKA (reference sequence). Of note for this clone: What it recognizes is unknown.

Every donor was a healthy person donating bone marrow. The sequence was collected from a woman in her thirties or forties in good health and CMV-seronegative. The sequenced material came from PBMCs. V and J are TRBV20-1 and TRBJ1-4, with a weak D call TRBD1 (5 bases). CDR3 in DNA: TGCAGTGCTATGACAGACGAAAAACTGTTTTTT. This encodes CSAMTDEKLFF.